These T cell receptor beta chains were read from a single sample in a study of blood T cell repertoires in COVID-19. Sequencing used immunoSEQ multiplex PCR; TCRdb keeps in-frame clones, though not all of them. This sample has approximately 150,000 clones; roughly 84% occur once, and the top ten carry more than 2%. The sequenced material came from peripheral blood. These receptors all stem from a human donor with acute or convalescent COVID-19. The donor label of this sample is uncertain. Each CDR3 is given with its conserved first and last residue. D genes are given only for firm matches. Clone sizes are given selectively: once, few, many, or a class where the clone is expanded.

cdr3_nt: TGCGCCAGCAGCCAAGGGACAGTGCGCCAAGAGACCCAGTACTTC
cdr3_aa: CASSQGTVRQETQYF
j_call: TRBJ2-5
clone_size: NA
v_call: TRBV4-3
d_call: NA

cdr3_nt: TGTGCCAGCAGAACCGACCGCGGGGTGGAGACCCAGTACTTC
cdr3_aa: CASRTDRGVETQYF
j_call: TRBJ2-5
clone_size: NA
v_call: TRBV28
d_call: NA

cdr3_nt: TGTGCCAGCAGCTTGGCAGGGACAGGGGGCGAAGAGACCCAGTACTTC
cdr3_aa: CASSLAGTGGEETQYF
j_call: TRBJ2-5
clone_size: NA
v_call: TRBV5-6
d_call: TRBD1

cdr3_nt: TGTGCCAGTACCCCGACGGGGGGGCTGTATACTAATGAAAAACTGTTTTTT
cdr3_aa: CASTPTGGLYTNEKLFF
j_call: TRBJ1-4
clone_size: NA
v_call: TRBV19
d_call: NA

cdr3_nt: TGTGCCACCAGAGGGGGCGTCGGGGGAAGGAACGGCGGCTACACCTTC
cdr3_aa: CATRGGVGGRNGGYTF
j_call: TRBJ1-2
clone_size: NA
v_call: TRBV24-1
d_call: TRBD1

cdr3_nt: TGCGCCAGCAGCTTGGGAACAGCAACTAATGAAAAACTGTTTTTT
cdr3_aa: CASSLGTATNEKLFF
j_call: TRBJ1-4
clone_size: NA
v_call: TRBV5-1
d_call: NA

cdr3_nt: TGTGCCAGCTCACCACTCGGGAGGTTTGGCTCCTACAATGAGCAGTTCTTC
cdr3_aa: CASSPLGRFGSYNEQFF
j_call: TRBJ2-1
clone_size: once
v_call: TRBV18
d_call: TRBD2

cdr3_nt: TGTGCCATCGAAGGGGACACTGAAGCTTTCTTT
cdr3_aa: CAIEGDTEAFF
j_call: TRBJ1-1
clone_size: once
v_call: TRBV28
d_call: NA

cdr3_nt: TGTGCCAGCAGTTTAGTTGGGCCAGGACTAGCGGGGACAGATACGCAGTATTTT
cdr3_aa: CASSLVGPGLAGTDTQYF
j_call: TRBJ2-3
clone_size: NA
v_call: TRBV28
d_call: TRBD2

cdr3_nt: TGTGCCAGCAGCCCCAGACAGGGGGGGATGAACACTGAAGCTTTCTTT
cdr3_aa: CASSPRQGGMNTEAFF
j_call: TRBJ1-1
clone_size: NA
v_call: TRBV7-6
d_call: TRBD1

cdr3_nt: TGTGCCAGCTCCCCTGGAGGGGGCGTTGACTATGGCTACACCTTC
cdr3_aa: CASSPGGGVDYGYTF
j_call: TRBJ1-2
clone_size: NA
v_call: TRBV5-8
d_call: TRBD1

cdr3_nt: TGTGCCAGCAGTCATCGGGACAGGGGAGTGGATCAGCCCCAGCATTTT
cdr3_aa: CASSHRDRGVDQPQHF
j_call: TRBJ1-5
clone_size: few
v_call: TRBV7-2
d_call: TRBD1

cdr3_nt: TGTGCCAGCAAGGGATCAGGGACCTACGAGCAGTACTTC
cdr3_aa: CASKGSGTYEQYF
j_call: TRBJ2-7
clone_size: NA
v_call: TRBV5-4
d_call: NA

cdr3_nt: TGTGCCAGCAGCCTTGGGACAGGGGGCTTCTATGGCTACACCTTC
cdr3_aa: CASSLGTGGFYGYTF
j_call: TRBJ1-2
clone_size: NA
v_call: TRBV28
d_call: TRBD1

cdr3_nt: TGTGCCAGCCTAACCGGACAGCAGAACACTGAAGCTTTCTTT
cdr3_aa: CASLTGQQNTEAFF
j_call: TRBJ1-1
clone_size: NA
v_call: TRBV28
d_call: NA

cdr3_nt: TGTGCCAGCAGCTTGGGAGATAATTCACCCCTCCACTTT
cdr3_aa: CASSLGDNSPLHF
j_call: TRBJ1-6
clone_size: NA
v_call: TRBV5-5
d_call: NA

cdr3_nt: TGTGCCAGCAGCCGGACAGGGGAGGTAGCTTTCTTT
cdr3_aa: CASSRTGEVAFF
j_call: TRBJ1-1
clone_size: NA
v_call: TRBV11-3
d_call: TRBD1

cdr3_nt: TGTGCCAGCAGCCGACTAGCGGGGGGGAGGGATACGCAGTATTTT
cdr3_aa: CASSRLAGGRDTQYF
j_call: TRBJ2-3
clone_size: NA
v_call: TRBV9
d_call: TRBD2

cdr3_nt: TGTGCCAGCAGCTCACGGGACAGGGGAATCACCGGGGAGCTGTTTTTT
cdr3_aa: CASSSRDRGITGELFF
j_call: TRBJ2-2
clone_size: NA
v_call: TRBV13
d_call: TRBD1

cdr3_nt: TGTGCCAGCACCCCGGCTCTAGCGGGAGTCGGGGAGACCCAGTACTTC
cdr3_aa: CASTPALAGVGETQYF
j_call: TRBJ2-5
clone_size: NA
v_call: TRBV25-1
d_call: TRBD2

cdr3_nt: TGTGCCAGTAGTGCATGGACAGGGGAGGAGACCCAGTACTTC
cdr3_aa: CASSAWTGEETQYF
j_call: TRBJ2-5
clone_size: NA
v_call: TRBV19
d_call: TRBD1

cdr3_nt: TGTGCCAGTAGTTTACGGGGGACGGGCACAGATACGCAGTATTTT
cdr3_aa: CASSLRGTGTDTQYF
j_call: TRBJ2-3
clone_size: NA
v_call: TRBV19
d_call: NA

cdr3_nt: TGTGCCAGCAGTTCAGCAGGGAATAATTCACCCCTCCACTTT
cdr3_aa: CASSSAGNNSPLHF
j_call: TRBJ1-6
clone_size: NA
v_call: TRBV27
d_call: NA

cdr3_nt: TGTGCCAGCAGTTTTTGGTCTGCGGGACCGAGGGAGACCCAGTACTTC
cdr3_aa: CASSFWSAGPRETQYF
j_call: TRBJ2-5
clone_size: NA
v_call: TRBV27
d_call: NA

cdr3_nt: TGCAGCGTTGATAGGCCAGGGGAGGGGAACACTGAAGCTTTCTTT
cdr3_aa: CSVDRPGEGNTEAFF
j_call: TRBJ1-1
clone_size: NA
v_call: TRBV29-1
d_call: NA

cdr3_nt: TGTGCCAGCAGTCAAGTAGAAGCGGGGGCCCAAGAGACCCAGTACTTC
cdr3_aa: CASSQVEAGAQETQYF
j_call: TRBJ2-5
clone_size: NA
v_call: TRBV3-1/TRBV3-2
d_call: TRBD2

cdr3_nt: TGTGCCAGCAGTTACAGGGGAGGTAATTCACCCCTCCACTTT
cdr3_aa: CASSYRGGNSPLHF
j_call: TRBJ1-6
clone_size: NA
v_call: TRBV6-5
d_call: NA

cdr3_nt: TGTGCCAGCAGTTTAAGGAGGCAGCTAGCGGGGGGCCTTCAGCAAGAGACCCAGTACTTC
cdr3_aa: CASSLRRQLAGGLQQETQYF
j_call: TRBJ2-5
clone_size: NA
v_call: TRBV27
d_call: TRBD2

cdr3_nt: TGTGCCAGCAGCCAGGAGAAAACAGGGACAGATACGCAGTATTTT
cdr3_aa: CASSQEKTGTDTQYF
j_call: TRBJ2-3
clone_size: NA
v_call: TRBV4-2
d_call: NA

cdr3_nt: TGTGCCAGCAGTCCGGGGGGGGCTAATGAAAAACTGTTTTTT
cdr3_aa: CASSPGGANEKLFF
j_call: TRBJ1-4
clone_size: NA
v_call: TRBV28
d_call: NA

cdr3_nt: TGTGCCAGCAGCAAGATCCGACAGGGTCTCAATCAGCCCCAGCATTTT
cdr3_aa: CASSKIRQGLNQPQHF
j_call: TRBJ1-5
clone_size: NA
v_call: TRBV6-6
d_call: TRBD1

cdr3_nt: TGTGCCAGCAGCCAAACAGTCCCCTATGGCTACACCTTC
cdr3_aa: CASSQTVPYGYTF
j_call: TRBJ1-2
clone_size: NA
v_call: TRBV14
d_call: NA

cdr3_nt: TGTGCCAGCAGCTTTAACTTCAACACCGGGGAGCTGTTTTTT
cdr3_aa: CASSFNFNTGELFF
j_call: TRBJ2-2
clone_size: NA
v_call: TRBV11-2
d_call: NA

cdr3_nt: TGTGCCAGCGCGGGGGGCAACGAGCAGTACTTC
cdr3_aa: CASAGGNEQYF
j_call: TRBJ2-7
clone_size: NA
v_call: TRBV6-5
d_call: TRBD2

cdr3_nt: TGTGCCAGCAGCGCCTTAGGGGGCTCGACTGAAGCTTTCTTT
cdr3_aa: CASSALGGSTEAFF
j_call: TRBJ1-1
clone_size: NA
v_call: TRBV7-3
d_call: TRBD1

cdr3_nt: TGTGCCAGCAGCACCGGGGGAAGCTCCTACAATGAGCAGTTCTTC
cdr3_aa: CASSTGGSSYNEQFF
j_call: TRBJ2-1
clone_size: NA
v_call: TRBV11-3
d_call: NA

cdr3_nt: TGTGCCAGCTCACCCAGGACAGGGGAGGCCTACGAGCAGTACTTC
cdr3_aa: CASSPRTGEAYEQYF
j_call: TRBJ2-7
clone_size: NA
v_call: TRBV18
d_call: TRBD1

cdr3_nt: TGCAGCGGACTCAGGGGGACCACTGAAGCTTTCTTT
cdr3_aa: CSGLRGTTEAFF
j_call: TRBJ1-1
clone_size: NA
v_call: TRBV29-1
d_call: TRBD1

cdr3_nt: TGTGCCAGCAGTTACTCCAGGCCAGGGCCCTACGAGCAGTACTTC
cdr3_aa: CASSYSRPGPYEQYF
j_call: TRBJ2-7
clone_size: NA
v_call: TRBV6-5
d_call: NA

cdr3_nt: TGTGCCACTGGGACAGGTACCCAGTTCTCTGGAAACACCATATATTTT
cdr3_aa: CATGTGTQFSGNTIYF
j_call: TRBJ1-3
clone_size: NA
v_call: TRBV19
d_call: TRBD1

cdr3_nt: TGTGCCAGCGGGTCCCCAGGACTAGCATCCTACAATGAGCAGTTCTTC
cdr3_aa: CASGSPGLASYNEQFF
j_call: TRBJ2-1
clone_size: NA
v_call: TRBV28
d_call: TRBD2

cdr3_nt: TGTGCCATCAGGGAGGGGCGCACAGATACGCAGTATTTT
cdr3_aa: CAIREGRTDTQYF
j_call: TRBJ2-3
clone_size: NA
v_call: TRBV10-3
d_call: NA

cdr3_nt: TGTGCCACCTCAAAGGGGGTCGCGAACACCGGGGAGCTGTTTTTT
cdr3_aa: CATSKGVANTGELFF
j_call: TRBJ2-2
clone_size: NA
v_call: TRBV9
d_call: NA

cdr3_nt: TGTGCCTGGACAGGTATAATGGGTCGGGAGACCCAGTACTTC
cdr3_aa: CAWTGIMGRETQYF
j_call: TRBJ2-5
clone_size: NA
v_call: TRBV30
d_call: NA

cdr3_nt: TGTGCCACATCCCTAGCGGGAGAGAATGAGCAGTTCTTC
cdr3_aa: CATSLAGENEQFF
j_call: TRBJ2-1
clone_size: NA
v_call: TRBV27
d_call: TRBD2

cdr3_nt: TGTGCCAGCAGCGGGGAGGGGTCTATTGGTCAGCCCCAGCATTTT
cdr3_aa: CASSGEGSIGQPQHF
j_call: TRBJ1-5
clone_size: NA
v_call: TRBV7-2
d_call: NA

cdr3_nt: TGTGCCATCGTCGGCTCTGGAAACACCATATATTTT
cdr3_aa: CAIVGSGNTIYF
j_call: TRBJ1-3
clone_size: once
v_call: TRBV10-3
d_call: NA

cdr3_nt: TGTGCCACCAGTGATTCCCCTGACAGGGGGATAGAGACCCAGTACTTC
cdr3_aa: CATSDSPDRGIETQYF
j_call: TRBJ2-5
clone_size: NA
v_call: TRBV24-1
d_call: TRBD1

cdr3_nt: TGTGCCAGCTCACAGACAGGTGGCACTGAAGCTTTCTTT
cdr3_aa: CASSQTGGTEAFF
j_call: TRBJ1-1
clone_size: once
v_call: TRBV18
d_call: NA

cdr3_nt: TGTGCCAGCAGCTTAATCCCGGGACTAGCGGGAGGGCGGGATGAGCAGTTCTTC
cdr3_aa: CASSLIPGLAGGRDEQFF
j_call: TRBJ2-1
clone_size: NA
v_call: TRBV7-3
d_call: TRBD2

cdr3_nt: TGTGCCAGCAGCTCGGAAGGGGGTTGGGGTAATTCACCCCTCCACTTT
cdr3_aa: CASSSEGGWGNSPLHF
j_call: TRBJ1-6
clone_size: NA
v_call: TRBV5-4
d_call: NA

cdr3_nt: TGTGCCAGCAGCTTATACGTAGCGGTATACAATGAGCAGTTCTTC
cdr3_aa: CASSLYVAVYNEQFF
j_call: TRBJ2-1
clone_size: NA
v_call: TRBV7-3
d_call: NA

cdr3_nt: TGTGCCAGCAGCTTAGCGGGAGGTTACAATGAGCAGTTCTTC
cdr3_aa: CASSLAGGYNEQFF
j_call: TRBJ2-1
clone_size: once
v_call: TRBV7-2
d_call: NA

cdr3_nt: TGTGCCAGCAGTTCGACAGGATCCTATGGCTACACCTTC
cdr3_aa: CASSSTGSYGYTF
j_call: TRBJ1-2
clone_size: NA
v_call: TRBV12-3/TRBV12-4
d_call: NA

cdr3_nt: TGTGCCAGCAGCCTGGACAGGGAGGGCTATGGCTACACCTTC
cdr3_aa: CASSLDREGYGYTF
j_call: TRBJ1-2
clone_size: NA
v_call: TRBV7-9
d_call: TRBD1

cdr3_nt: TGTGCCAGCTCACCACAACAGGGTCCCGTTGATAATTCACCCCTCCACTTT
cdr3_aa: CASSPQQGPVDNSPLHF
j_call: TRBJ1-6
clone_size: NA
v_call: TRBV18
d_call: NA

cdr3_nt: TGTGCCAGCAGCCCAACCCACGGCTCCTACGAGCAGTACTTC
cdr3_aa: CASSPTHGSYEQYF
j_call: TRBJ2-7
clone_size: NA
v_call: TRBV9
d_call: NA

cdr3_nt: TGTGCCAGCAGCGCAGGGAACTCTGGAAACACCATATATTTT
cdr3_aa: CASSAGNSGNTIYF
j_call: TRBJ1-3
clone_size: NA
v_call: TRBV7-9
d_call: NA

cdr3_nt: TGTGCCAGTACCCTCCTCTGGGGCAGCACAGATACGCAGTATTTT
cdr3_aa: CASTLLWGSTDTQYF
j_call: TRBJ2-3
clone_size: NA
v_call: TRBV19
d_call: NA